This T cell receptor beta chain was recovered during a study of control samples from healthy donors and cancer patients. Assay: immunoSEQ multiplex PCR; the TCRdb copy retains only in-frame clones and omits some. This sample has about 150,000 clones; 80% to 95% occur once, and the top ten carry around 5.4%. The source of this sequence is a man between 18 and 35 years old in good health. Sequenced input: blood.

The CDR3 coding sequence is TGTGCCTGGAGTGGAGCCTACGGGGGGCCTAACACTGAAGCTTTCTTT. Residues: CAWSGAYGGPNTEAFF. This chain uses TRBV30 with TRBJ1-1; D possibly corresponds to TRBD1 (6 bases). This CDR3 has 16 amino acids. CDR1 and CDR2 (germline): GTSNPN, SVGIG (reference sequence). V shed 1 base and J shed 2 bases, with 17 bases lying between them.